One and the same sample provided the 21 T cell receptor beta chains below, sequenced in a study of OX40 agonist ivuxolimab in advanced cancers. The receptor library was made with the immunoSEQ multiplex PCR assay. Held by TCRdb, this immuneACCESS table contains in-frame sequences only and omits some clones. Under half of the omission traces to an unresolved V gene where checked; the cause of the rest is unknown. Across this sample there are roughly 32,000 clones, with almost 85% seen only once. 20% to 25% of the sample belongs to the ten largest clones. The specimen comprised CD4+ or CD8+ T cells sorted from blood, sampled in a trial of the OX40 agonist ivuxolimab. Receptors originate from an adult with an advanced solid tumor such as melanoma, head and neck, liver or kidney cancer.

This clone was seen a few times. V usage is TRBV2 and J usage is TRBJ2-1, with a tentative D call TRBD2 (6 bases). V lost 8 bases and J 9 bases, leaving 17 bases between the germline ends. From germline, CDR1 is SNHLY and CDR2 FYNNEI. The CDR3 length is 13 residues. CDR3 nucleotides: TGTGCCAGCGGCCTAGCGTACACGGGTGAGCAGTTCTTC. Its protein is CASGLAYTGEQFF.

The J gene is TRBJ1-5, the V gene TRBV6-5; D is unclear. The length of the CDR3 is 13 residues. Between the trimmed V and J ends, which lost 5 bases and 0 bases, there was a span of 5 bases. Germline values: CDR1 MNHEY, CDR2 SVGAGI. The CDR3 loop is CASSKYSNQPQHF. CDR3 DNA: TGTGCCAGCAGTAAATATAGCAATCAGCCCCAGCATTTT.

The chain has TRBV29-1 and TRBJ2-3, with TRBD2 matching 7 bases. The CDR3 contains 14 residues. The V segment lost 5 bases and the J segment 4 bases; nucleotides outside the gene matches: 9. Germline values: CDR1 SQVTM, CDR2 ANQGSEA. CDR3 sequence (DNA): TGCAGCGTTACCGGACTAGAGGAGGCAGATACGCAGTATTTT. Its protein product is CSVTGLEEADTQYF.

The genes are TRBV7-9 and TRBJ2-1; 12 bases are shared with TRBD2. The V gene's germline CDR1 is SEHNR and CDR2 FQNEAQ (reference sequence). V was clipped by 4 bases and J by 8 bases; unmatched bases: 6. The CDR3 consists of 15 residues. The CDR3 spells CASSSTSGRSHEQFF. CDR3 nucleotide sequence: TGTGCCAGCAGCTCGACTAGCGGGAGATCGCATGAGCAGTTCTTC. Together with reference TRBV7-9 and TRBJ2-1, the CDR3 gives the full variable domain: DTGVSQNPRHKITKRGQNVTFRCDPISEHNRLYWYRQTLGQGPEFLTYFQNEAQLEKSRLLSDRFSAERPKGSFSTLEIQRTEQGDSAMYLCASSSTSGRSHEQFFGPGTRLTVL.

This clone was detected only once. The rearrangement links TRBV6-5 to TRBJ2-1; TRBD2 agrees at 10 bases. The CDR3 length is 15 residues. Germline assignment: CDR1 MNHEY and CDR2 SVGAGI. V lost 2 bases and J lost 5; bases outside the gene matches: 3. This chain's CDR3 is CASSYGLADNNEQFF. CDR3 nucleotides: TGTGCCAGCAGTTACGGACTAGCGGATAACAATGAGCAGTTCTTC.

The chain is built from TRBV5-1 and TRBJ2-2; TRBD2 aligns across 14 bases. Germline V gives CDR1 SGHRS, CDR2 YFSETQ. The CDR3 is 18 amino acids. J gave up 5 bases and V 2 bases, and 8 bases lay outside the gene matches. The CDR3 spells CASSFIGLAGGETGELFF. DNA for the CDR3: TGCGCCAGCAGCTTCATCGGACTAGCGGGAGGTGAAACCGGGGAGCTGTTTTTT.

The rearrangement joins TRBV7-9 to TRBJ2-2; 9 bases are a match to TRBD1. V lost 0 bases to trimming and J lost 4 bases; unmatched junction nucleotides: 6. CDR1 is SEHNR and CDR2 is FQNEAQ in the germline V gene (reference sequence). This CDR3 region has 17 residues. CDR3 protein: CASSLADLDRGTGELFF. CDR3 in DNA: TGTGCCAGCAGCTTAGCGGACCTGGACAGGGGCACCGGGGAGCTGTTTTTT.

The chain couples TRBV6-6 to TRBJ2-2, with D perhaps TRBD1 (5 bases). Looked up from germline, CDR1 is MNHNY and CDR2 is SVGAGI (reference sequence). The CDR3 covers 13 residues. V was cut by 0 bases and J by 7 bases, with 6 bases left in between. The CDR3 bases are TGTGCCAGCAGTTACTCGGGGCACGGGGAGCTGTTTTTT. The encoded protein is CASSYSGHGELFF.

The J gene is TRBJ2-7, the V gene TRBV11-2; 10 bases are shared with TRBD2. Per the germline V gene, CDR1 is SGHAT and CDR2 is FQNNGV. The CDR3 covers 16 residues. The V segment lost 5 bases and the J segment 1 base; nucleotides outside the gene matches: 8. The CDR3 loop reads CASSKTGTSVSYEQYF. For the CDR3, the DNA is TGTGCCAGCAGCAAAACCGGGACTAGCGTGTCCTACGAGCAGTACTTC. Complete variable domain (other parts from reference TRBV11-2 and TRBJ2-7): EAGVAQSPRYKIIEKRQSVAFWCNPISGHATLYWYQQILGQGPKLLIQFQNNGVVDDSQLPKDRFSAERLKGVDSTLKIQPAKLEDSAVYLCASSKTGTSVSYEQYFGPGTRLTVT.

The chain links TRBV9 to TRBJ2-1; unclear D gene. Trimming removed 0 bases from V and 8 bases from J, with 9 bases in between. This CDR3 has 13 amino acids. Looked up from germline, CDR1 is SGDLS and CDR2 is YYNGEE. The CDR3: CASSVAVSHEQFF. The CDR3 DNA is TGTGCCAGCAGCGTAGCGGTTAGCCATGAGCAGTTCTTC.

V is TRBV2 and J is TRBJ1-6; D call uncertain. Germline CDR1 reads SNHLY; CDR2 reads FYNNEI. Trimming removed 4 bases at V and 7 bases at J, with 14 bases between. There are 15 residues in the CDR3. The CDR3 nucleotides read TGTGCCAGCAGTGCAAATAGACGGGCGAATTCACCCCTCCACTTT. Amino acids: CASSANRRANSPLHF.

This clone has more than one count but fewer than ten. Other DNA sequences in the same sample also yield this CDR3. CDR3 sequence (DNA): TGTGCCAGCAGTGGACTAGCGGGAGGCACAGATACGCAGTATTTT. Translating it yields CASSGLAGGTDTQYF. This chain connects TRBV6-1 to TRBJ2-3, with 12 nucleotides matching TRBD2. The germline V gene has CDR1 MNHNS and CDR2 SASEGT. The CDR3 runs to 15 residues. V was clipped by 4 bases and J by 1 base; unmatched bases: 0.

The chain joins TRBV6-5 to TRBJ2-2; 7 nucleotides align to TRBD1. This CDR3 region has 14 residues. Germline V gene sequence: CDR1 MNHEY, CDR2 SVGAGI. The V and J ends lost 6 bases and 4 bases, in that order; junction bases with no gene match: 5. CDR3 region: CASRLTGSTGELFF. The DNA of the CDR3 is TGTGCCAGCAGACTGACAGGGTCCACCGGGGAGCTGTTTTTT.

This chain uses TRBV10-2 with TRBJ1-1, with 8 bases that match TRBD1. The CDR3 is 13 residues long. In germline, CDR1 is WSHSY, CDR2 SAAADI. The V gene end was trimmed by 4 bases and the J gene end by 3 bases; junction bases not matched to a gene: 1. The CDR3 DNA sequence: TGCGCCAGCAGTGTGGACAGGGACACTGAAGCTTTCTTT. It translates to CASSVDRDTEAFF.

The chain has TRBV9 and TRBJ1-1, with a weak D call TRBD1 (5 bases). V was trimmed by 3 bases and J by 1 base, leaving 7 bases between them. The CDR3 extends over 13 amino acids. Germline lookup yields CDR1 SGDLS and CDR2 YYNGEE. The CDR3 protein is CASSAGQNTEAFF. DNA of the CDR3: TGTGCCAGCAGCGCAGGACAGAACACTGAAGCTTTCTTT. Filled out from reference TRBV9 and TRBJ1-1, the complete variable domain reads DSGVTQTPKHLITATGQRVTLRCSPRSGDLSVYWYQQSLDQGLQFLIQYYNGEERAKGNILERFSAQQFPDLHSELNLSSLELGDSALYFCASSAGQNTEAFFGQGTRLTVV.

The chain joins TRBV5-1 to TRBJ1-2; D ambiguous. Trimming removed 1 base from V and 6 bases from J, with 7 bases in between. Germline V CDR1 and CDR2: SGHRS, YFSETQ. The CDR3 runs to 12 residues. In DNA, the CDR3 is TGCGCCAGCAGCTTGTCCGGGGATGGCTACACCTTC. It codes for CASSLSGDGYTF.

V and J are TRBV7-8 and TRBJ1-5; the D gene is possibly TRBD1 (5 bases). CDR3 length: 13 amino acids. The V end was cut by 0 bases, the J end by 8 bases, with 8 bases between. The germline gives CDR1 SGHVS, CDR2 FQNEAQ. The CDR3 spells CASSLAGREPQHF. The CDR3 DNA reads TGTGCCAGCAGCTTAGCGGGGCGGGAGCCCCAGCATTTT.

This chain links TRBV20-1 with TRBJ2-1; D remains ambiguous. Germline loops: CDR1 DFQATT, CDR2 SNEGSKA (reference sequence). Trimming took off 2 bases at V and 5 bases at J, with 4 bases between the two ends. The CDR3 has 11 residues. Here the CDR3 reads CSARNDNEQFF. The DNA of the CDR3 is TGCAGTGCTAGAAATGACAATGAGCAGTTCTTC.

The DNA of the CDR3 is TGTGCCAGATTAGACAGGGAGGACTATGGCTACACCTTC. This sequence encodes CARLDREDYGYTF. The chain couples TRBV2 to TRBJ1-2, with 7 bases matching TRBD1. V lost 9 bases and J lost 3; bases outside the gene matches: 7. The CDR3 totals 13 residues. CDR1 and CDR2 (germline): SNHLY, FYNNEI.

The chain joins TRBV11-2 to TRBJ2-7, with D tentatively TRBD1 (6 bases). The germline V and J ends were trimmed by 6 bases and 6 bases, with 15 bases remaining between them. CDR1 and CDR2 from the germline V gene are SGHAT and FQNNGV. CDR3 size: 13 residues. DNA of the CDR3: TGTGCCAGCAGGCCAGGGGAGATCGCCGAGCAGTACTTC. It is translated as CASRPGEIAEQYF.

The chain joins TRBV5-1 to TRBJ2-1; no reliable D call. Trimming shortened V by 1 base and J by 2 bases, and 22 bases separated the two germline ends. Germline CDR1 and CDR2: SGHRS and YFSETQ. This CDR3 has 19 amino acids. The chain's CDR3 is CASSLFSLDLGRAYNEQFF. CDR3 coding DNA: TGCGCCAGCAGCTTGTTTAGTTTGGATCTAGGCCGCGCCTACAATGAGCAGTTCTTC.